The clone carrying this T cell receptor (beta chain) was found many times. The entry originates in a study of early T cells in non-severe SARS-CoV-2 infection. A single record per CDR3 protein comes from TCRdb applying MiXCR to the 5' RACE reads. The sample has tens of thousands of distinct CDR3 sequences, about 14% seen once. The ends were cut back, 1 base at V and 1 base at J, with 8 bases in the middle. The CDR3 sequence is 13 residues long. Germline V gives CDR1 DFQATT, CDR2 SNEGSKA (reference sequence). The sample was whole blood. The origin of this receptor is an adult who was a healthcare worker with PCR-confirmed SARS-CoV-2 infection or an uninfected control (not recorded which). The chain links TRBV20-1 to TRBJ2-7; D unresolved. The CDR3 DNA reads TGCAGTGCTAGAGGCTTAGCATCCTACGAGCAGTACTTC. It specifies CSARGLASYEQYF.